This TCR beta chain appears in the sequencing data of a study of cytomegalovirus exposure and HLA in healthy donors. The CDR3 consists of 15 residues. Per the germline V gene, CDR1 is SGHTA and CDR2 is FQGNSA. The ends were cut back, 5 bases at V and 9 bases at J, with 23 bases in the middle. This PCR relied on a set of 60 Vbeta primers and 13 Jbeta primers. This table comes from immunoSEQ multiplex PCR, and its TCRdb copy is limited to in-frame clones, with some not included. The sample consists of over 85,000 clones, around 76% of them appearing once. The sequence was collected from a man younger than 45 in good health and CMV-seropositive. The chain combines TRBV7-2 with TRBJ2-7; tentative D call: TRBD2 (6 bases). What was sequenced was PBMCs. The CDR3 reads CASSPLVGGLRGQYF. The CDR3 nucleotides read TGTGCCAGCAGCCCCCTGGTTGGTGGCCTGCGGGGGCAGTACTTC.